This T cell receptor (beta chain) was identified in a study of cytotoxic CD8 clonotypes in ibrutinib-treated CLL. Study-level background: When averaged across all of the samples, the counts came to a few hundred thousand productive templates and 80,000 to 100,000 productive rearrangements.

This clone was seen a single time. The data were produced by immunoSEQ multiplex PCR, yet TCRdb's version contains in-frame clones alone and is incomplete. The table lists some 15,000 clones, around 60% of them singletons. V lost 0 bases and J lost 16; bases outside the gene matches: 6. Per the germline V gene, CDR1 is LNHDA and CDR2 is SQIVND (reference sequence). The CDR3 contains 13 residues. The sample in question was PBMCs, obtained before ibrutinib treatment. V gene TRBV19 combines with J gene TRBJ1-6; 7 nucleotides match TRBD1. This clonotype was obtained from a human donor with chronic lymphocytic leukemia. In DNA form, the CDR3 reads TGTGCCAGTAGTATAGATCGGGGGACAGAGCTCCACTTT. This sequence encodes CASSIDRGTELHF.